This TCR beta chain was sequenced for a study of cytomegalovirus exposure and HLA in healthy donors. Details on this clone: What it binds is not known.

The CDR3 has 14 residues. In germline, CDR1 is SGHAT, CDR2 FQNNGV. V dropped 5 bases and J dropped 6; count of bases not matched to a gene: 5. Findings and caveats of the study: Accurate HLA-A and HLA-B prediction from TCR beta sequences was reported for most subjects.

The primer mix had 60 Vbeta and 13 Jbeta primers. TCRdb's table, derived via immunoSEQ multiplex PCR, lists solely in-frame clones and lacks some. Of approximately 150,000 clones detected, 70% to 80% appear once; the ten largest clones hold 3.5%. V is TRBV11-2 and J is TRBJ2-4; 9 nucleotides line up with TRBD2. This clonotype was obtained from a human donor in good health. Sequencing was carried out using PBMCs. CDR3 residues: CASSGGRERNIQYF. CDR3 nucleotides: TGTGCCAGCAGCGGCGGGAGGGAGAGAAACATTCAGTACTTC.